This T cell receptor (beta chain) was identified during a study of T cell responses to AZD1222 COVID-19 vaccine. Study results and limitations: Increases in Spike-specific TCR breadth and depth were seen after two AZD1222 doses. Just a handful of AZD1222 recipients tested seropositive at baseline.

A remark on this clone: The antigen is unknown.

Profiled with immunoSEQ multiplex PCR; TCRdb holds only in-frame clones, not every one. The sample contains roughly 80,000 clones, around 90% of which appear only once. Germline V CDR1 and CDR2: MNHEY, SMNVEV (reference sequence). This CDR3 contains 15 residues. V gave up 5 bases and J gave up 2 bases, with 13 bases separating them. The sequence was collected from an adult in good health. The chain uses TRBV27 and TRBJ1-3; D might be TRBD1 (6 bases). Material: peripheral blood, obtained on day 0 of AZD1222 vaccination. CDR3 sequence (DNA): TGTGCCAGCAGTAACAGGGATTTCCCTGGAAACACCATATATTTT. This translates into CASSNRDFPGNTIYF.